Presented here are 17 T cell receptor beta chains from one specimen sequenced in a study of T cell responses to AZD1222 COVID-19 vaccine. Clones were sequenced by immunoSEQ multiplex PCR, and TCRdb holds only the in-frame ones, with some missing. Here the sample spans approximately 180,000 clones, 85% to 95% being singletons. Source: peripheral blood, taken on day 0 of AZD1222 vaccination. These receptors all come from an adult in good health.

The chain's CDR3 is CASSFRRVRGYEQYF. The CDR3 DNA sequence: TGTGCCAGCAGCTTCAGACGGGTGCGGGGTTACGAGCAGTACTTC. The V gene is TRBV27, the J gene TRBJ2-7; D may be TRBD2 (6 bases). V was cut by 6 bases and J by 4 bases, with 19 bases left in between. The CDR3 is 15 amino acids. CDR1 MNHEY and CDR2 SMNVEV come from the germline V gene (reference sequence).

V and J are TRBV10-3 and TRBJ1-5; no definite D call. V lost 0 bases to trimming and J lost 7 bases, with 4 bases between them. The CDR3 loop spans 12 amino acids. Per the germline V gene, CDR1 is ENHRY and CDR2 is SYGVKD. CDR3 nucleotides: TGTGCCATCAGTGAGTCTGAACAGCCCCAGCATTTT. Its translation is CAISESEQPQHF.

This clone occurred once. The CDR3 reads CASSKAGDLNQPQHF. The CDR3 DNA is TGTGCCAGCAGCAAAGCGGGTGACCTAAATCAGCCCCAGCATTTT. The gene calls are TRBV3-1 (or the pseudogene TRBV3-2) and TRBJ1-5; the D is unclear. Germline CDR1 is LGHDT and CDR2 is YNNKEL (reference sequence). Trimming removed 5 bases from V and 4 bases from J, with 15 bases in between. The CDR3 length is 15 residues.

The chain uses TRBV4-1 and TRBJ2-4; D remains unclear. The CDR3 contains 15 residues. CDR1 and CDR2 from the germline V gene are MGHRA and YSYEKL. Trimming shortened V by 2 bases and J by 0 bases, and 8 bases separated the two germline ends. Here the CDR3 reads CASSQLGLAKNIQYF. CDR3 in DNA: TGCGCCAGCAGCCAATTAGGCCTAGCCAAAAACATTCAGTACTTC.

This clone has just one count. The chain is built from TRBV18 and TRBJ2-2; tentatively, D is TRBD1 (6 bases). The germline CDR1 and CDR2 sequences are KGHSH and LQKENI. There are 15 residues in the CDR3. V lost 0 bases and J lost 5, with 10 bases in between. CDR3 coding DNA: TGTGCCAGCTCACCACCAGGCCAGGGGACCGGGGAGCTGTTTTTT. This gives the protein CASSPPGQGTGELFF.

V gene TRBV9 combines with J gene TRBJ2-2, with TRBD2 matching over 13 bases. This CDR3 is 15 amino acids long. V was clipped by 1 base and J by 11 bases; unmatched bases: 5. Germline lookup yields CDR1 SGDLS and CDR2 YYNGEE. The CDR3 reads CASSVRLAGGGELFF. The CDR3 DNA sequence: TGTGCCAGCAGCGTAAGACTAGCGGGAGGTGGTGAGCTGTTTTTT.

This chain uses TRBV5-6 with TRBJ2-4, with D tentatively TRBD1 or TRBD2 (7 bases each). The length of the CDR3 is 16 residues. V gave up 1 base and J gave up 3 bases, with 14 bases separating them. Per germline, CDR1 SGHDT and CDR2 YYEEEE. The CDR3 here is CASSLRGDSFKNIQYF. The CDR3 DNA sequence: TGTGCCAGCAGCTTGCGGGGGGACAGTTTCAAAAACATTCAGTACTTC.

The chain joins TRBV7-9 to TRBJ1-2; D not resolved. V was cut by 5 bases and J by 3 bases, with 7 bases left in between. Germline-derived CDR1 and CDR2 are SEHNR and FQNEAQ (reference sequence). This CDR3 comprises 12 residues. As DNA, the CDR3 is TGTGCCAGCAGCGTCGGGGACTATGGCTACACCTTC. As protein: CASSVGDYGYTF. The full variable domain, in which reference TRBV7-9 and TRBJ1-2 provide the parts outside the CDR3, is DTGVSQNPRHKITKRGQNVTFRCDPISEHNRLYWYRQTLGQGPEFLTYFQNEAQLEKSRLLSDRFSAERPKGSFSTLEIQRTEQGDSAMYLCASSVGDYGYTFGSGTRLTVV.

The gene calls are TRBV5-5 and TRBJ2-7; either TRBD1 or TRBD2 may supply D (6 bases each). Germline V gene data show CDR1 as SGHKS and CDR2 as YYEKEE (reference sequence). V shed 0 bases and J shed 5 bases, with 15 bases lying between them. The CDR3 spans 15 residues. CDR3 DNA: TGTGCCAGCAGCTTGGCACAGGGAGGCGAGGACGAGCAGTACTTC. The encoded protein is CASSLAQGGEDEQYF. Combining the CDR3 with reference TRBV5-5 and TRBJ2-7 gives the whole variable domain DAGVTQSPTHLIKTRGQQVTLRCSPISGHKSVSWYQQVLGQGPQFIFQYYEKEERGRGNFPDRFSARQFPNYSSELNVNALLLGDSALYLCASSLAQGGEDEQYFGPGTRLTVT.

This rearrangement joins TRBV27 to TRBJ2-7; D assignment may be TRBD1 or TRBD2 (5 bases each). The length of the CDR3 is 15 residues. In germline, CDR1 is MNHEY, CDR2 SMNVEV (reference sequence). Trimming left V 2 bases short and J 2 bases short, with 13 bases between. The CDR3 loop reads CASSLEGPPTYEQYF. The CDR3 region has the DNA TGTGCCAGCAGTTTAGAGGGACCTCCAACCTACGAGCAGTACTTC.

The CDR3, as DNA: TGTGCCAGCAGCTTAGGTTTACCGGGACTACACCTTTTCTCACCCCTCCACTTT. This encodes CASSLGLPGLHLFSPLHF. The V call is TRBV7-9, the J call TRBJ1-6; D might be TRBD1 (5 bases). Trimming left V 1 base short and J 10 bases short, with 23 bases between. There are 18 residues in the CDR3. Germline assignment: CDR1 SEHNR and CDR2 FQNEAQ (reference sequence).

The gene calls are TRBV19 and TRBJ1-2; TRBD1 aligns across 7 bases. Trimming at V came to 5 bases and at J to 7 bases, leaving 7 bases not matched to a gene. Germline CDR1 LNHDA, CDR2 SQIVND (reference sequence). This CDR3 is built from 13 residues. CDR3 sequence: CASSPTGQPGYTF. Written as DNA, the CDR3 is TGTGCCAGTAGTCCTACGGGACAGCCTGGCTACACCTTC.

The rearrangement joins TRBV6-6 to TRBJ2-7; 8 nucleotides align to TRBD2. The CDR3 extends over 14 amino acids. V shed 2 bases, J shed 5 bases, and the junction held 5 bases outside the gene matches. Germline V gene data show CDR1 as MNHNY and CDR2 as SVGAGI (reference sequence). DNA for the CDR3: TGTGCCAGCAGTTACGCGGGAGGCAGGGACGAGCAGTACTTC. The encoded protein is CASSYAGGRDEQYF.

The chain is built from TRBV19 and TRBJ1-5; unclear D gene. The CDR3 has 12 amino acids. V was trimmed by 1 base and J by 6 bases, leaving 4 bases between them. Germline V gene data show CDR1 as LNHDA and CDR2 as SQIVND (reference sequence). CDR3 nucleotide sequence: TGTGCCAGTAGTATAGGGGGTCAGCCCCAGCATTTT. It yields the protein CASSIGGQPQHF.

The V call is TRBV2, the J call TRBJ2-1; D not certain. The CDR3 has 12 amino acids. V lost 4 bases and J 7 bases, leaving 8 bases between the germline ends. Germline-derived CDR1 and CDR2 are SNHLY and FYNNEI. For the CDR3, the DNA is TGTGCCAGCAGTGTGAGTGAGAATGAGCAGTTCTTC. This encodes CASSVSENEQFF.

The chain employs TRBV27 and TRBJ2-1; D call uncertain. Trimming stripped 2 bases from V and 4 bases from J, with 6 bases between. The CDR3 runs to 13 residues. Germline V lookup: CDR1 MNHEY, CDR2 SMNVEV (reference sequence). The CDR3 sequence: CASSLRLYNEQFF. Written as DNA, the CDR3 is TGTGCCAGCAGTTTACGTCTATACAATGAGCAGTTCTTC.

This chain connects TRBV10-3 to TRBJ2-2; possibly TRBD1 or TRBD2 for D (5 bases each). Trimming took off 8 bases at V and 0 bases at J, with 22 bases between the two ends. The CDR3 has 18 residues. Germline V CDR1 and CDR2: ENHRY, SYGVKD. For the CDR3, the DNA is TGTGCCATCGGTGGGGGTCAAAGACAGCCCACGAACACCGGGGAGCTGTTTTTT. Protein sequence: CAIGGGQRQPTNTGELFF.